The rows below give T cell receptor beta chains drawn from one sample of a study of technical replicates of blood from a few donors. The table came from immunoSEQ multiplex PCR; TCRdb's copy has only in-frame clones and leaves some out. The table includes around 100,000 clones, about 94% detected once. The sequenced sample was T cells isolated from PBMCs. The receptors were sampled from a human donor in good health. CDR3s include the opening cysteine and the closing phenylalanine or tryptophan. The D gene is left open where the match is weak.

j_gene: TRBJ2-7
d_gene: -
v_gene: TRBV19
CDR3nt: TGTGCCAGTAGTATGAGGATAACCTACGAGCAGTACTTC
CDR3aa: CASSMRITYEQYF

j_gene: TRBJ1-1
d_gene: TRBD1
v_gene: TRBV7-9
CDR3nt: TGTGCCAGCAGCTCATCCGGGACAGGGCTTACTGAAGCTTTCTTT
CDR3aa: CASSSSGTGLTEAFF

j_gene: TRBJ2-1
d_gene: -
v_gene: TRBV9
CDR3nt: TGTGCCAGCAGCGTGCTCGTGGATCCAATGGAGAATGAGCAGTTCTTC
CDR3aa: CASSVLVDPMENEQFF

j_gene: TRBJ2-3
d_gene: TRBD2
v_gene: TRBV28
CDR3nt: TGTGCCAGCACCTTAAGACTAGCGGCTGGGGATACGCAGTATTTT
CDR3aa: CASTLRLAAGDTQYF

j_gene: TRBJ2-7
d_gene: TRBD2
v_gene: TRBV7-3
CDR3nt: TGTGCCAGCAGCTTAAATCCGGGACTAGCGGGAGCGGGCGAGCAGTACTTC
CDR3aa: CASSLNPGLAGAGEQYF

j_gene: TRBJ2-1
d_gene: -
v_gene: TRBV4-3
CDR3nt: TGCGCCAGCAGCCAGAGTCGGGTATCTAATGAGCAGTTCTTC
CDR3aa: CASSQSRVSNEQFF

j_gene: TRBJ1-3
d_gene: -
v_gene: TRBV14
CDR3nt: TGTGCCCTCCCTGACGGGAGTTCTGGAAACACCATATATTTT
CDR3aa: CALPDGSSGNTIYF

j_gene: TRBJ2-1
d_gene: -
v_gene: TRBV7-9
CDR3nt: TGTGCCAGCAGCTTAGAGTCGACGAGGAGATATGAGCAGTTCTTC
CDR3aa: CASSLESTRRYEQFF

j_gene: TRBJ2-7
d_gene: -
v_gene: TRBV11-3
CDR3nt: TGTGCCAGCAGCCTCGGGACTTTCTACGAGCAGTACTTC
CDR3aa: CASSLGTFYEQYF

j_gene: TRBJ2-7
d_gene: -
v_gene: TRBV6-6
CDR3nt: TGTGCCAGCAGCTTCCCCCGCCTGACTTGGGACGAGCAGTACTTC
CDR3aa: CASSFPRLTWDEQYF